The following is a TCR beta chain sequence with its context. Only in-frame clones appear in the TCRdb table, and some are missing; sequencing was by immunoSEQ multiplex PCR. The data contain approximately 58,000 clones, around nine tenths of them singletons. The data were obtained in a study of identifying expanded T cells in peripheral blood. Germline V lookup: CDR1 SGHNT, CDR2 YYREEE (reference sequence). V gave up 4 bases and J gave up 2 bases; unmatched junction bases: 7. The CDR3 has 15 amino acids. Sample: blood. This sequence originates from a person aged 18-70 years in good health. V is TRBV5-4 and J is TRBJ2-5; 8 nucleotides match TRBD2. CDR3 amino acids: CASSPSGGGQETQYF. In DNA, the CDR3 is TGTGCCAGCAGCCCGTCGGGCGGGGGGCAAGAGACCCAGTACTTC.